This record concerns one T cell receptor (beta chain) sequence. This specimen comes from a study of control samples from healthy donors and cancer patients. Repertoires were generated with immunoSEQ multiplex PCR, while TCRdb's copy carries only in-frame clones and drops some. Among over 150,000 clones listed, nearly 96% were seen once. The specimen was blood. This clonotype originated in a woman aged 30 to 39 in good health.

DNA for the CDR3: TGTGCCAGCAGCCCCGGGCTCCTAGCGGGAGTGTGGGAGACCCAGTACTTC. Translation: CASSPGLLAGVWETQYF. The J gene is TRBJ2-5, the V gene TRBV9, with 10 nucleotides matching TRBD2. V shed 4 bases and J 5 bases; nucleotides not matched to a gene: 14. Germline V CDR1 and CDR2: SGDLS, YYNGEE. The CDR3 consists of 17 residues.